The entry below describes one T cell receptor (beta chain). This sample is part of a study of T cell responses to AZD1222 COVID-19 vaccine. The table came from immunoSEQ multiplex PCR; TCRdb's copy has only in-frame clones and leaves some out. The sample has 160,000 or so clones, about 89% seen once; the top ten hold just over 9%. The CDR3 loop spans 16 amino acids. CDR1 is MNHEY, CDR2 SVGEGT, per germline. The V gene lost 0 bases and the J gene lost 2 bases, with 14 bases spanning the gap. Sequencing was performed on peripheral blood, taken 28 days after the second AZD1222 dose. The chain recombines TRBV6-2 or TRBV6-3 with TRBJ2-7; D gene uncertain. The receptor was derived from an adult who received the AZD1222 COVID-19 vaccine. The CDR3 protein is CASSYSIVRAAYEQYF. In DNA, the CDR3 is TGTGCCAGCAGTTACTCGATTGTCCGCGCGGCCTACGAGCAGTACTTC.